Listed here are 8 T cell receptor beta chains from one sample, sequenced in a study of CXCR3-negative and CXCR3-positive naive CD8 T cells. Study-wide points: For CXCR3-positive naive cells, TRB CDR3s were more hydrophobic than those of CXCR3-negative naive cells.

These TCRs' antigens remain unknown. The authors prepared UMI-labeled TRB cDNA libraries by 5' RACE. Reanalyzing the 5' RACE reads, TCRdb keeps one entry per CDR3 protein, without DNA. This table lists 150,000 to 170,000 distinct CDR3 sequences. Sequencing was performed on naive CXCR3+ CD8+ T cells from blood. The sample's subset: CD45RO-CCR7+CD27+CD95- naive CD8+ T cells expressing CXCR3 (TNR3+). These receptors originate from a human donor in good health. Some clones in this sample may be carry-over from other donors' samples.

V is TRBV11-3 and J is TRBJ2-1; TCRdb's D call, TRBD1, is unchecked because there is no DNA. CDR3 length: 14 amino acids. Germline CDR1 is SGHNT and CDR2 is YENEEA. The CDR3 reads CASSLGLDRGKQFF. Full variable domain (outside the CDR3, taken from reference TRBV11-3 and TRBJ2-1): EAGVVQSPRYKIIEKKQPVAFWCNPISGHNTLYWYLQNLGQGPELLIRYENEEAVDDSQLPKDRFSAERLKGVDSTLKIQPAELGDSAVYLCASSLGLDRGKQFFGPGTRLTVL.

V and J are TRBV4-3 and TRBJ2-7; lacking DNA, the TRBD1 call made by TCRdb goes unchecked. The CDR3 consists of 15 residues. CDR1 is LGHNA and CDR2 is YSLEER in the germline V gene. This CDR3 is CASSQGQGEAYEQYF.

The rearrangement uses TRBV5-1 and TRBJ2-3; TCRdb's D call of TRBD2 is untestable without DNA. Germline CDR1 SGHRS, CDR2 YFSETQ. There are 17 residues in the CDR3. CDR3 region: CASSLEGTSGESDTQYF. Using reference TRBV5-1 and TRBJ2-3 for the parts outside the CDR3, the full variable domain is KAGVTQTPRYLIKTRGQQVTLSCSPISGHRSVSWYQQTPGQGLQFLFEYFSETQRNKGNFPGRFSGRQFSNSRSEMNVSTLELGDSALYLCASSLEGTSGESDTQYFGPGTRLTVL.

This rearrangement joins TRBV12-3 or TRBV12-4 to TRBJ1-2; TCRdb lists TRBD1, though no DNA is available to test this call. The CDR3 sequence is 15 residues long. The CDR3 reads CASSSPGAANYGYTF.

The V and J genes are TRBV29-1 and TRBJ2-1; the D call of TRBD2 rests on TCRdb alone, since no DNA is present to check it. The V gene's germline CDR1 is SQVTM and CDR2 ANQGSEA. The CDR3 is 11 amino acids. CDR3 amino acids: CSPADYNEQFF.

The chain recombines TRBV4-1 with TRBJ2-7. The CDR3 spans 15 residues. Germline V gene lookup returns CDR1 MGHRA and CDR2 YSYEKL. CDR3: CASSAATDQTYEQYF.

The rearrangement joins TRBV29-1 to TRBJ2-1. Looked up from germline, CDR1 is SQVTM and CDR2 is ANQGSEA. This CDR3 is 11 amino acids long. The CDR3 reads CSVVKYGEQFF.

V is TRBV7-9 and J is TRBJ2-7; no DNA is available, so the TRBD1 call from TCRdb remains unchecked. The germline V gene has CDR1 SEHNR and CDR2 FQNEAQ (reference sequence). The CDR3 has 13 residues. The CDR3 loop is CTSSPWTDYEQYF.